The entry that follows covers one TCR beta chain sequence. Its antigen is as yet unknown. The protocol was immunoSEQ multiplex PCR, while the TCRdb copy is restricted to in-frame clones and leaves out a portion. The sample comprises about 64,000 clones, about 72% of which are singletons, and approximately 8.3% rests with the top ten. The sample originates from a study of radiotherapy plus CTLA-4 blockade in lung cancer. Across the whole study: Objective responses were observed in about 17% of patients, and disease control was achieved by 30% to 35%. The study's findings and limits: The study found tumor-derived TCR clones expanded in blood after radiotherapy plus ipilimumab. Interferon-beta and early blood T cell clone dynamics reportedly predicted response best.

The germline gives CDR1 LNHDA, CDR2 SQIVND (reference sequence). The CDR3 loop spans 12 amino acids. The J segment lost 10 bases and the V segment lost 3 bases, leaving 2 bases of the junction unmatched. The TCR sequence derives from a human donor with non-small cell lung cancer whose response to radiotherapy plus ipilimumab could not be evaluated. This material consisted of peripheral blood, taken from a patient treated with radiotherapy plus ipilimumab. This chain connects TRBV19 to TRBJ1-1, with 10 nucleotides matching TRBD1. Here the CDR3 DNA reads TGTGCCAGTAGTATTGGGACAGGGGCAGCTTTCTTT. It is translated as CASSIGTGAAFF.